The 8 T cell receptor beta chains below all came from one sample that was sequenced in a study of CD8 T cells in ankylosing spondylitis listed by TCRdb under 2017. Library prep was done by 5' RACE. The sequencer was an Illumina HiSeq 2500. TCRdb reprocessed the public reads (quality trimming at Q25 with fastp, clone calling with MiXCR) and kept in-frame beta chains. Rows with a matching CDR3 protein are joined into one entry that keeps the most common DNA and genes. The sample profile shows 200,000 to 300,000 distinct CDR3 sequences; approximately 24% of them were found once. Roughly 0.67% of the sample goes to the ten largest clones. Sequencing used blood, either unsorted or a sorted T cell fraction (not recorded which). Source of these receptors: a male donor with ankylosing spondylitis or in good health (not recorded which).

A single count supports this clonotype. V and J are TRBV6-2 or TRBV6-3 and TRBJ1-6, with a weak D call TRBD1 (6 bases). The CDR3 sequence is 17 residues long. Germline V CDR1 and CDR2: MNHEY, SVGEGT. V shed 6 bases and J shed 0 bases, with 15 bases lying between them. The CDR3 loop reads CASSSGQWSSYNSPLHF. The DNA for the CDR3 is TGTGCCAGCAGCTCCGGACAGTGGAGCTCCTATAATTCACCCCTCCACTTT.

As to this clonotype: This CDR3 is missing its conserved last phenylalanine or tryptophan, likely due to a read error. CDR3: CAIARLAGVEQYY. The CDR3 nucleotides are TGTGCCATCGCGCGCCTAGCGGGGGTCGAGCAGTACTAC. This chain uses TRBV10-3 with TRBJ2-7; 10 bases agree with TRBD2. The V segment lost 8 bases and the J segment 6 bases; nucleotides outside the gene matches: 7. The CDR3 is made up of 13 amino acids. CDR1 and CDR2 (germline): ENHRY, SYGVKD.

The CDR3 protein is CSARRAETQYF. The CDR3 DNA reads TGCAGTGCTAGGAGGGCGGAGACCCAGTACTTC. This chain joins TRBV20-1 and TRBJ2-5; TRBD2 might be the D (5 bases). The germline V gene encodes CDR1 DFQATT and CDR2 SNEGSKA (reference sequence). The CDR3 loop spans 11 amino acids. V shed 3 bases and J shed 5 bases, with 7 bases lying between them.

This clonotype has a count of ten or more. The CDR3 region is CSALDSGGTYEQYF. Written as DNA, the CDR3 is TGCAGCGCCCTGGATAGCGGGGGGACCTACGAGCAGTACTTC. The rearrangement uses TRBV20-1 and TRBJ2-7; 10 nucleotides agree with TRBD2. The germline V gene has CDR1 DFQATT and CDR2 SNEGSKA (reference sequence). The CDR3 is made up of 14 amino acids.

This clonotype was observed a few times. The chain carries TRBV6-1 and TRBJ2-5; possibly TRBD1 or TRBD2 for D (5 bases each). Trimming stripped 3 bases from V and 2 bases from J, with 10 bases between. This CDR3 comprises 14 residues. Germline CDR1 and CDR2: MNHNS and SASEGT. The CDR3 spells CASSDWGWQETQYF. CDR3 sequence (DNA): TGTGCCAGCAGTGACTGGGGGTGGCAAGAGACCCAGTACTTC.

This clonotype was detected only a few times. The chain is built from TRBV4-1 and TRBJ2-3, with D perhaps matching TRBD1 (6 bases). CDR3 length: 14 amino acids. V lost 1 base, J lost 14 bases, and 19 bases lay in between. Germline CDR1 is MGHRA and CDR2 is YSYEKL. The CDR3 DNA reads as TGCGCCAGCAGCCAAGGTTACAGGGTCCCCGTAAGGTATTTT. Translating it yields CASSQGYRVPVRYF.

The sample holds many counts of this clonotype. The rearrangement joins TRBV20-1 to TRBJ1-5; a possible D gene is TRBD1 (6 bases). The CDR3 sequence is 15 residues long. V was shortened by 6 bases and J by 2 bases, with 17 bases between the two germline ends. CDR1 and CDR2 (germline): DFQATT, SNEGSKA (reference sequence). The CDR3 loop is CSATRGAEGNQPQHF. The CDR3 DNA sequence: TGCAGTGCGACCCGGGGGGCGGAGGGCAATCAGCCCCAGCATTTT.

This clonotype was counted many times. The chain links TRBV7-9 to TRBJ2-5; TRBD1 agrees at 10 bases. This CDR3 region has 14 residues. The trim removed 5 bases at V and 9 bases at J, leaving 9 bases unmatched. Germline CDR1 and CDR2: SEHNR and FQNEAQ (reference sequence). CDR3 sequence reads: CASSRDRGRVAQYF. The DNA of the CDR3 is TGTGCCAGCAGCCGGGACAGGGGAAGAGTAGCCCAGTACTTC.